This T cell receptor beta chain was sequenced during a study of shared clonotypes between healthy human individuals. Each cell subset's genomic DNA was divided evenly among several immunoSEQ plates. Profiled with immunoSEQ multiplex PCR; TCRdb holds only in-frame clones, not every one. In the table there are over 2,000,000 clones, around 93% of which are singletons. The CDR3 is 13 amino acids. Deletions cut 5 bases from V and 3 bases from J, with 10 bases between. Germline CDR1 reads MGHRA; CDR2 reads YSYEKL. Cells designated naive CD8 were CD45RO-negative and were positively selected for CCR7, with terminally differentiated effector memory CD45RA+ cells excluded. In this sample, this clone turned up a few times.

The sequenced sample consisted of naive CD8+ T cells from PBMCs. The chain couples TRBV4-1 to TRBJ1-1; D unresolved. This clonotype was sampled from a man aged 18 to 29 in good health. Some clones in this sample may be carry-over from other donors' samples. CDR3 coding DNA: TGCGCCAGCAGCATCGTCCTAGACACTGAAGCTTTCTTT. It yields the protein CASSIVLDTEAFF.